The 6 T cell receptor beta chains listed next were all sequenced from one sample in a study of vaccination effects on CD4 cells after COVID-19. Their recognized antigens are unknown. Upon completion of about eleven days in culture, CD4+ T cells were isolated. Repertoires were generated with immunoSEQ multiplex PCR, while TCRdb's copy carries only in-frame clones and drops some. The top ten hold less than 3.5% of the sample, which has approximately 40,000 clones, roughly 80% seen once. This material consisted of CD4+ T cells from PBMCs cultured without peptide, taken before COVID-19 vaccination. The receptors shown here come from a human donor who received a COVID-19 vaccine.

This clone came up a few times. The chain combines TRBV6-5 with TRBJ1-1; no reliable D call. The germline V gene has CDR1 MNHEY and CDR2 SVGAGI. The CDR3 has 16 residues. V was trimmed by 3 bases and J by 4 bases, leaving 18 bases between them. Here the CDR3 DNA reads TGTGCCAGCAGTTATGCGACGGACCCGCAGAGCACTGAAGCTTTCTTT. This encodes CASSYATDPQSTEAFF.

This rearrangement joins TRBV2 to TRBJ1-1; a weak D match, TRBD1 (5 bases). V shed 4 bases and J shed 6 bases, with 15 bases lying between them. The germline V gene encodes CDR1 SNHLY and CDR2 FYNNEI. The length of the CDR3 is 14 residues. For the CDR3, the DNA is TGTGCCAGCAGTGGGGGTGGAGGAGGGGCTGAAGCTTTCTTT. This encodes CASSGGGGGAEAFF.

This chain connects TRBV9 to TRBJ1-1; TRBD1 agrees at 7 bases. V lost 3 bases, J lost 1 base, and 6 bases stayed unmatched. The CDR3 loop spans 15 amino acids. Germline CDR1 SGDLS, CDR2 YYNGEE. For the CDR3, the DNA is TGTGCCAGCAGCGCCTCGCAGGGGGGGAACACTGAAGCTTTCTTT. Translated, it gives CASSASQGGNTEAFF.

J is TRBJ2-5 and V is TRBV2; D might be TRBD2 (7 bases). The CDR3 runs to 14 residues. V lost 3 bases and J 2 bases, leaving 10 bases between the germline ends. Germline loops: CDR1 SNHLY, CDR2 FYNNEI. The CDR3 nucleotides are TGTGCCAGCAGTGATGGGAGGGGGCAAGAGACCCAGTACTTC. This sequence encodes CASSDGRGQETQYF.

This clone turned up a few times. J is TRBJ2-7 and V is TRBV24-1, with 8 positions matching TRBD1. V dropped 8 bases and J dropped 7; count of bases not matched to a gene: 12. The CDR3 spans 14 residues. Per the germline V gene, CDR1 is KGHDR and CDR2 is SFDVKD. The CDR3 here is CATTGQGATGEQYV. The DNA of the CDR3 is TGTGCCACCACGGGGCAGGGGGCTACAGGGGAGCAGTACGTC.

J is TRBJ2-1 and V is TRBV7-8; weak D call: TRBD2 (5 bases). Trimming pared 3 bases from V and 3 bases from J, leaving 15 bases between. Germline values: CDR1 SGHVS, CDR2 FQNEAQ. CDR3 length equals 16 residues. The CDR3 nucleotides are TGTGCCAGCAGCTTCCCTACTAGACGAAACTACAATGAGCAGTTCTTC. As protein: CASSFPTRRNYNEQFF.